Shown below are 17 T cell receptor beta chains from a single sample sequenced in a study of cytomegalovirus exposure and HLA in healthy donors (dated by TCRdb to the late 2010s). The library was built by means of the immunoSEQ multiplex PCR assay. For the multiplex PCR, a mixture combining 60 forward primers for TCR Vbeta segments and 13 reverse primers for TCR Jbeta segments was used. Imported from immuneACCESS, the table was reduced by TCRdb to in-frame sequences with V and J called. These copies leave out some clones; in studies compared against another copy, an unresolved V gene accounts for under half, and the cause of the remainder is not known. This sample is represented by roughly 73,000 clones; about 84% of them were singletons. Clones ranked in the top ten supply around 3.7% of the sample. Sequenced input: PBMCs. The origin of the receptors is a man in his forties or fifties in good health and CMV-seronegative.

The chain employs TRBV5-6 and TRBJ1-2; 9 bases align to TRBD1. The V and J ends lost 2 bases and 4 bases, in that order; junction bases with no gene match: 3. From germline, CDR1 is SGHDT and CDR2 YYEEEE. This CDR3 region has 14 residues. CDR3 nucleotide sequence: TGTGCCAGCAGCTTAACAGGGGGCGGCTATGGCTACACCTTC. This translates into CASSLTGGGYGYTF.

The chain uses TRBV27 and TRBJ1-1; D gene unclear. CDR3 length: 16 amino acids. The germline V gene has CDR1 MNHEY and CDR2 SMNVEV (reference sequence). The germline V and J ends were trimmed by 3 bases and 1 base, with 15 bases remaining between them. The CDR3: CASSLGRPRANTEAFF. The DNA for the CDR3 is TGTGCCAGCAGTTTGGGCAGGCCGAGGGCGAACACTGAAGCTTTCTTT.

The chain is built from TRBV7-2 and TRBJ1-1, with D possibly matching TRBD1 (6 bases). The CDR3 is 14 residues long. The germline CDR1 and CDR2 sequences are SGHTA and FQGNSA. V lost 5 bases and J 1 base, leaving 11 bases between the germline ends. For the CDR3, the DNA is TGTGCCAGCAGCCCAGGGGCGGCGAACACTGAAGCTTTCTTT. Its translation: CASSPGAANTEAFF.

The rearrangement joins TRBV18 to TRBJ1-5, with 8 bases matching TRBD1. Germline V CDR1 and CDR2: KGHSH, LQKENI. V lost 0 bases, J lost 0 bases, and 7 bases stayed unmatched. This CDR3 region has 18 residues. CDR3 bases: TGTGCCAGCTCACCACCGGGCACAGGGGGGTATAGCAATCAGCCCCAGCATTTT. Translated, it gives CASSPPGTGGYSNQPQHF.

Many counts were recorded for this clone. The chain links TRBV5-6 to TRBJ2-7, with D perhaps TRBD2 (5 bases). There are 16 residues in the CDR3. Looked up from germline, CDR1 is SGHDT and CDR2 is YYEEEE. Trimming removed 0 bases at V and 1 base at J, with 14 bases between. The CDR3 loop reads CASSLAGLLGSYEQYF. The CDR3, as DNA: TGTGCCAGCAGCTTGGCGGGGTTATTAGGGTCCTACGAGCAGTACTTC.

The chain carries TRBV7-3 and TRBJ1-6; possibly TRBD1 for D (6 bases). Looked up from germline, CDR1 is SGHTA and CDR2 is FQGTGA. This CDR3 is built from 13 residues. V was cut by 5 bases and J by 7 bases, with 9 bases left in between. CDR3 coding DNA: TGTGCCAGCAGCCTTGGGACAAATTCACCCCTCCACTTT. Translating gives CASSLGTNSPLHF.

V usage is TRBV9 and J usage is TRBJ2-1, with D possibly matching TRBD2 (6 bases). CDR1 is SGDLS and CDR2 is YYNGEE in the germline V gene. Deletions cut 8 bases from V and 0 bases from J, with 12 bases between. The CDR3 consists of 14 residues. The CDR3 is CASGTPSSYNEQFF. CDR3 coding DNA: TGTGCCAGTGGGACTCCCAGCTCCTACAATGAGCAGTTCTTC.

The chain carries TRBV6-1 and TRBJ1-2, with D perhaps matching TRBD1 (5 bases). The CDR3 length is 14 residues. Trimming removed 3 bases at V and 3 bases at J, with 11 bases between. Germline-derived CDR1 and CDR2 are MNHNS and SASEGT. In DNA form, the CDR3 reads TGTGCCAGCAGTGATCCGTCAGGGTACTATGGCTACACCTTC. This gives the protein CASSDPSGYYGYTF.

This chain connects TRBV4-1 to TRBJ2-5, with TRBD1 matching over 7 bases. The V gene's germline CDR1 is MGHRA and CDR2 YSYEKL. The CDR3 spans 15 residues. Trimming cost V 1 base and J 5 bases; bases outside gene matches: 7. The DNA for the CDR3 is TGCGCCAGCAGCCAAGCCGACAGGGACCCCGAGACCCAGTACTTC. It codes for CASSQADRDPETQYF.

The chain has TRBV7-9 and TRBJ1-2, with 8 bases aligning to TRBD1. The CDR3 spans 15 residues. Germline V lookup: CDR1 SEHNR, CDR2 FQNEAQ (reference sequence). The V gene end was trimmed by 5 bases and the J gene end by 4 bases; junction bases not matched to a gene: 9. The CDR3 DNA reads as TGTGCCAGCAGCCGAAACGGACAGGGCGGCTATGGCTACACCTTC. Translation gives CASSRNGQGGYGYTF.

V usage is TRBV29-1 and J usage is TRBJ2-3; 7 bases agree with TRBD2. The V and J ends lost 4 bases and 9 bases, in that order; junction bases with no gene match: 7. This CDR3 region has 12 residues. The germline CDR1 and CDR2 sequences are SQVTM and ANQGSEA. DNA of the CDR3: TGCAGCGTTGGGGGTAGGGGAGGGACGCAGTATTTT. As protein: CSVGGRGGTQYF.

For this clone: At one of its ends the junction is not consistent with the germline gene, which may arise from a read error. CDR3 region: CSVGRRRANSEAFF. CDR3 in DNA: TGCAGCGTTGGGAGGAGACGAGCGAACTCTGAAGCTTTCTTT. V is TRBV29-1 and J is TRBJ1-1; D gene ambiguous. The CDR3 loop spans 14 amino acids. Germline-derived CDR1 and CDR2 are SQVTM and ANQGSEA.

The chain combines TRBV11-2 with TRBJ2-7; D is possibly TRBD1 (6 bases). The CDR3 extends over 14 amino acids. Trimming took off 5 bases at V and 3 bases at J, with 14 bases between the two ends. CDR1 is SGHAT and CDR2 is FQNNGV in the germline V gene. CDR3 protein: CASSRGTSSYEQYF. The CDR3 coding sequence is TGTGCCAGCAGCAGGGGGACGAGCAGCTACGAGCAGTACTTC.

V usage is TRBV7-9 and J usage is TRBJ2-2, with D unresolved. V lost 3 bases and J lost 0, with 8 bases in between. This CDR3 contains 15 residues. The V gene's germline CDR1 is SEHNR and CDR2 FQNEAQ (reference sequence). This CDR3 reads CASSFDSANTGELFF. The CDR3 DNA reads TGTGCCAGCAGCTTTGATTCGGCGAACACCGGGGAGCTGTTTTTT.

This clone was observed a handful of times. This sequence joins TRBV30 and TRBJ1-2, with D possibly being TRBD1 (5 bases). Germline V gene data show CDR1 as GTSNPN and CDR2 as SVGIG (reference sequence). The CDR3 spans 11 residues. The V gene lost 2 bases and the J gene lost 8 bases, with 9 bases spanning the gap. CDR3: CAWSWEGGYTF. CDR3 coding DNA: TGTGCCTGGAGTTGGGAGGGGGGCTACACCTTC.

The sample holds a few counts of this clone. CDR3 nucleotide sequence: TGCGCCAGCAGCCACAGACATAGCAATCAGCCCCAGCATTTT. This sequence encodes CASSHRHSNQPQHF. This rearrangement joins TRBV5-1 to TRBJ1-5; D gene unclear. CDR1 and CDR2 from the germline V gene are SGHRS and YFSETQ. Trimming took off 4 bases at V and 0 bases at J, with 8 bases between the two ends. The CDR3 covers 14 residues.

This clone was observed a single time. This chain connects TRBV5-6 to TRBJ2-2; TRBD1 aligns across 7 bases. V dropped 6 bases and J dropped 6; count of bases not matched to a gene: 2. This CDR3 is built from 12 residues. CDR1 is SGHDT, CDR2 YYEEEE, per germline. The CDR3 DNA reads TGTGCCAGCACCCAGGGGGCCGGGGAGCTGTTTTTT. This translates into CASTQGAGELFF.